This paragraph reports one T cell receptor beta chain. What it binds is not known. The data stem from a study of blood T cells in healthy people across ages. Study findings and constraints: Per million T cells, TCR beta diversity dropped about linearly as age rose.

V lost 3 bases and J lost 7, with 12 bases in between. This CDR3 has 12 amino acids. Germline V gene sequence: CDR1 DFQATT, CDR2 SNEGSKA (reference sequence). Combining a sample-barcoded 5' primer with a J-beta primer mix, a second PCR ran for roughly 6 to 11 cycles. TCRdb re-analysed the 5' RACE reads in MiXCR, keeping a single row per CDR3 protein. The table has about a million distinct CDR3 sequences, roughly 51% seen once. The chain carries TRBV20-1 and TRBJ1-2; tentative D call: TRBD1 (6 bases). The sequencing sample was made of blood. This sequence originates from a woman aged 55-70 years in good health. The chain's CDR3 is CSASLGGGGYTF. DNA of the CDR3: TGCAGTGCTAGCCTCGGGGGCGGTGGCTACACCTTC.